The source of this TCR beta chain is a study of PD-L1 blockade in urothelial cancer. Study details: Researchers looked at the blood 3 weeks (second dose) and 6 weeks after treatment began.

Whole-study findings and limits: Patients who had durable benefit saw their tumor-associated blood clones expand more at 3 weeks.

Points on this clone: The antigen remains undetermined.

Time point indicated: peripheral blood 6 weeks after treatment start. Trimming stripped 0 bases from V and 7 bases from J, with 10 bases between. Germline lookup yields CDR1 SGHRS and CDR2 YFSETQ. The CDR3 runs to 14 residues. The investigators introduced synthetic TCR analog templates into each PCR as spikes. Sequencing used immunoSEQ multiplex PCR; TCRdb keeps in-frame clones, though not all of them. Among 45,000 to 60,000 clones listed, 88% were seen once. This sequence was found in a man aged 55-75 years with urothelial cancer. The specimen was PBMCs, collected around atezolizumab (anti-PD-L1) treatment. The rearrangement uses TRBV5-1 and TRBJ2-2, with D perhaps TRBD1 (5 bases). For the CDR3, the DNA is TGCGCCAGCAGCTTGGAGGCAGGGATCGGGGAGCTGTTTTTT. Translated, it gives CASSLEAGIGELFF. The full variable domain, in which reference TRBV5-1 and TRBJ2-2 provide the parts outside the CDR3, is KAGVTQTPRYLIKTRGQQVTLSCSPISGHRSVSWYQQTPGQGLQFLFEYFSETQRNKGNFPGRFSGRQFSNSRSEMNVSTLELGDSALYLCASSLEAGIGELFFGEGSRLTVL.